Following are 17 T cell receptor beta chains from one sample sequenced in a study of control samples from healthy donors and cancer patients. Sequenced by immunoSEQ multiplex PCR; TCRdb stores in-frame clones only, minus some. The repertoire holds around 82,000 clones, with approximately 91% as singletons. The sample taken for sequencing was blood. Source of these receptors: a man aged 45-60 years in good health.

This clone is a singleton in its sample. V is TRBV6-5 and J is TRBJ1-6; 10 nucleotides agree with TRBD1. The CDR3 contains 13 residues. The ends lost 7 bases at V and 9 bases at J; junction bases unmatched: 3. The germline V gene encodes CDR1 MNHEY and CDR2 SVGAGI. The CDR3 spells CASKWDRGSPLHF. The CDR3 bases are TGTGCCAGCAAGTGGGACAGGGGTTCACCCCTCCACTTT.

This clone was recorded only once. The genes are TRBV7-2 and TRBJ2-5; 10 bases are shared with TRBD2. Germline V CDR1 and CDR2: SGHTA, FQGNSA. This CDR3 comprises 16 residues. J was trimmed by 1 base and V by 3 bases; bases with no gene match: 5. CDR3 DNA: TGTGCCAGCAGCTTCTCGAGCGGGGGGGCCCAAGAGACCCAGTACTTC. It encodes CASSFSSGGAQETQYF.

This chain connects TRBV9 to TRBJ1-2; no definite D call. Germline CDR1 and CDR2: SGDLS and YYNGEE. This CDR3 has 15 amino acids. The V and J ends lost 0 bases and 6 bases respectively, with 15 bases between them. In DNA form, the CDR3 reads TGTGCCAGCAGCGTAGACCCCGCCGGGCTTGATGGCTACACCTTC. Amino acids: CASSVDPAGLDGYTF.

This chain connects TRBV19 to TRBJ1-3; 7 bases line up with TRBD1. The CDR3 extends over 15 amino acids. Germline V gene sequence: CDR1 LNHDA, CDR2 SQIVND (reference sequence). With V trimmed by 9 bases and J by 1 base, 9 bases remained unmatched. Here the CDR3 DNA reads TGTGCCAGCGGAGGACAGGAACGATCTGGAAACACCATATATTTT. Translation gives CASGGQERSGNTIYF.

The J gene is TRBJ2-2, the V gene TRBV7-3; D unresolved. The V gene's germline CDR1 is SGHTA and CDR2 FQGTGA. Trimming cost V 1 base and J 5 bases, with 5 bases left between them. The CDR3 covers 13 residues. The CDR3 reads CASSLRPTGELFF. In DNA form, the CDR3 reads TGTGCCAGCAGCTTAAGGCCGACCGGGGAGCTGTTTTTT.

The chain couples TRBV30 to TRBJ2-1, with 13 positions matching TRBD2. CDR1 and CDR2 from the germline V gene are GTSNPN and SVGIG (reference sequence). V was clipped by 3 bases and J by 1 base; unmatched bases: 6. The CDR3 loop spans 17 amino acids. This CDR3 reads CAWRGTSGGASYNEQFF. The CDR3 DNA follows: TGTGCCTGGAGGGGAACTAGCGGGGGGGCTTCCTACAATGAGCAGTTCTTC.

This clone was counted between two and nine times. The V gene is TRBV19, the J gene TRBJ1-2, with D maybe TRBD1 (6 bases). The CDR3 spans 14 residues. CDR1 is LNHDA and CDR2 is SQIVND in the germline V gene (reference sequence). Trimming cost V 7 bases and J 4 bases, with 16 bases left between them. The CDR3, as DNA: TGTGCCAGTAAGGGGGAAGTCGACGTCTATGGCTACACCTTC. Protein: CASKGEVDVYGYTF. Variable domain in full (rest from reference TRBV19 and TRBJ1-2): DGGITQSPKYLFRKEGQNVTLSCEQNLNHDAMYWYRQDPGQGLRLIYYSQIVNDFQKGDIAEGYSVSREKKESFPLTVTSAQKNPTAFYLCASKGEVDVYGYTFGSGTRLTVV.

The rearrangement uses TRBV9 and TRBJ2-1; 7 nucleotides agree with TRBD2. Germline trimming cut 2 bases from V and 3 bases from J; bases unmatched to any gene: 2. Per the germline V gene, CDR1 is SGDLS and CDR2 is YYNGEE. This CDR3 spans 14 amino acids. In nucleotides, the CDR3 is TGTGCCAGCAGCGTCGGGGGGAACTACAATGAGCAGTTCTTC. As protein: CASSVGGNYNEQFF.

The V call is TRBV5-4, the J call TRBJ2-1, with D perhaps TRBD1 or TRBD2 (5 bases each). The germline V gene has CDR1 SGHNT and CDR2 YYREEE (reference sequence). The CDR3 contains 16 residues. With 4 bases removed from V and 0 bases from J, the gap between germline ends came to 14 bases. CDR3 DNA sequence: TGTGCCAGCAGCGGGGGTTCAGGGAGCTCCTACAATGAGCAGTTCTTC. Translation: CASSGGSGSSYNEQFF. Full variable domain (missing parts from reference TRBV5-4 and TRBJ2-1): ETGVTQSPTHLIKTRGQQVTLRCSSQSGHNTVSWYQQALGQGPQFIFQYYREEENGRGNFPPRFSGLQFPNYSSELNVNALELDDSALYLCASSGGSGSSYNEQFFGPGTRLTVL.

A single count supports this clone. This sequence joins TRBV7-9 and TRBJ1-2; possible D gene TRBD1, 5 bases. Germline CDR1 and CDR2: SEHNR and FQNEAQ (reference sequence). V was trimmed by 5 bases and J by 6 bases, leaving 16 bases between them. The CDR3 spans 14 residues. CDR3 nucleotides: TGTGCCAGCAGCCACCGGGGGGGGGAACATGGCTACACCTTC. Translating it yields CASSHRGGEHGYTF.

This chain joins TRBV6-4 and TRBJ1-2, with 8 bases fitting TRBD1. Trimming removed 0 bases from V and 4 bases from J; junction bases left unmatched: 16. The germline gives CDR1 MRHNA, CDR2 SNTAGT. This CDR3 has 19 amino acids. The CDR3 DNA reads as TGTGCCAGCAGTGACTCCGGTGGCAGGGGGCGATCCTCATTCTATGGCTACACCTTC. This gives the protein CASSDSGGRGRSSFYGYTF.

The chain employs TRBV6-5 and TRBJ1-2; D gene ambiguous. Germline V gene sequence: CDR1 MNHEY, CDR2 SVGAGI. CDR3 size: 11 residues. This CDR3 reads CAAERALGYTF. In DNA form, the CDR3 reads TGTGCAGCGGAGCGGGCTCTTGGCTACACCTTC.

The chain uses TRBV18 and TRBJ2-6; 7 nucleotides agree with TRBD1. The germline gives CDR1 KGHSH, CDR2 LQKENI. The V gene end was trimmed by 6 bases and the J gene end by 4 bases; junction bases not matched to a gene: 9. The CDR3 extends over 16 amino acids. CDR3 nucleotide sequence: TGTGCCAGCTCCGGGACAGTGGCTCTGGGGGCCAACGTCCTGACTTTC. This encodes CASSGTVALGANVLTF.

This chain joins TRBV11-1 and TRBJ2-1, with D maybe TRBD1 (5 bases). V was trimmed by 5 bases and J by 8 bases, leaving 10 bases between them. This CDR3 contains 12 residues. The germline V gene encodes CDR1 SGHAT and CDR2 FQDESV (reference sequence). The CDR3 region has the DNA TGTGCCAGCAGCCGGACATCCCATGAGCAGTTCTTC. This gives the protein CASSRTSHEQFF.

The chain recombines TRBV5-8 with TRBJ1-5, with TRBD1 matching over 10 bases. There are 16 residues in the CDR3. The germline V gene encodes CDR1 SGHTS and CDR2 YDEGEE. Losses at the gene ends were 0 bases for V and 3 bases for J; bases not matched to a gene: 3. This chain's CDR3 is CASSLEGQGDNQPQHF. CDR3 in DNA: TGTGCCAGCAGCTTGGAAGGACAGGGGGACAATCAGCCCCAGCATTTT.

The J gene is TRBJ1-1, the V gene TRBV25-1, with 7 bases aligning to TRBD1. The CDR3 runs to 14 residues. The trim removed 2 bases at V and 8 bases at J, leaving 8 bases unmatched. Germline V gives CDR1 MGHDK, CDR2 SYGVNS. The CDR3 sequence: CASSETGRTGEAFF. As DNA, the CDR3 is TGTGCCAGCAGTGAAACCGGAAGGACAGGCGAAGCTTTCTTT.

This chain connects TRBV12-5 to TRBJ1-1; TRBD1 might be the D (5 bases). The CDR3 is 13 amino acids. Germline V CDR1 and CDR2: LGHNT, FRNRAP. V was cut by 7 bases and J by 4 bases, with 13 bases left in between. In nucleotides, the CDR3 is TGTGCTAGTGCCGCACAGGTAAGCACTGAAGCTTTCTTT. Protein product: CASAAQVSTEAFF.